These 5 T cell receptor beta chains were all obtained from the same sample, sequenced in a study of beta chain features in type 1 diabetes. Notes on the study in general: People with Type 1 diabetes carried modestly yet significantly shorter TCRB CDR3s in all four CD4+ subsets.

Expressed TCRB transcripts were sequenced after all isolated RNA was converted to cDNA. Assay: immunoSEQ multiplex PCR; the TCRdb copy retains only in-frame clones and omits some. The data contain approximately 170,000 clones, 6.5% to 9.5% of them singletons. These receptors have no known antigen. Sequencing input: central memory CD4+ T cells from blood. The receptors were gathered from a woman aged 40 to 50 with type 1 diabetes.

This rearrangement joins TRBV5-1 to TRBJ1-1, with D unclear. V gave up 4 bases and J gave up 2 bases, with 12 bases separating them. Germline CDR1 and CDR2: SGHRS and YFSETQ. This CDR3 contains 14 residues. Here the CDR3 DNA reads TGCGCCAGCAGCCGAGAGCTAGTAAACACTGAAGCTTTCTTT. Its translation is CASSRELVNTEAFF.

This sequence joins TRBV2 and TRBJ1-2, with TRBD1 matching 11 bases. With 6 bases clipped from V and 8 bases from J, the junction kept 8 bases outside the gene matches. This CDR3 is built from 14 residues. The germline V gene encodes CDR1 SNHLY and CDR2 FYNNEI. The DNA for the CDR3 is TGTGCCAGCAGAGCCGGACAGGGGGCGGGAGGCTACACCTTC. This codes for CASRAGQGAGGYTF.

V is TRBV7-9 and J is TRBJ2-3; D perhaps matches TRBD1 (9 bases). CDR3 size: 17 residues. Deletions cut 5 bases from V and 4 bases from J, with 22 bases between. The V gene's germline CDR1 is SEHNR and CDR2 FQNEAQ (reference sequence). For the CDR3, the DNA is TGTGCCAGCAGCGAGGACAGGGGACTAGATAGTCCAGATACGCAGTATTTT. This codes for CASSEDRGLDSPDTQYF.

Comment on this clone: This sample includes further DNA sequences coding for the same CDR3. This chain uses TRBV4-1 with TRBJ1-5; D perhaps matches TRBD1 (5 bases). Germline V gives CDR1 MGHRA, CDR2 YSYEKL. V lost 0 bases and J lost 2, with 11 bases in between. The CDR3 is 16 residues long. CDR3 region: CASSQDGGLGNQPQHF. The CDR3 DNA reads TGCGCCAGCAGCCAAGACGGGGGGTTGGGCAATCAGCCCCAGCATTTT.

The genes are TRBV28 and TRBJ1-5, with D unresolved. Trimming removed 7 bases at V and 0 bases at J, with 10 bases between. The germline gives CDR1 MDHEN, CDR2 SYDVKM. This CDR3 has 14 residues. CDR3 protein: CASTGGNSNQPQHF. The CDR3 DNA sequence: TGTGCCAGCACCGGCGGCAATAGCAATCAGCCCCAGCATTTT. The whole variable domain, filled in from reference TRBV28 and TRBJ1-5, reads DVKVTQSSRYLVKRTGEKVFLECVQDMDHENMFWYRQDPGLGLRLIYFSYDVKMKEKGDIPEGYSVSREKKERFSLILESASTNQTSMYLCASTGGNSNQPQHFGDGTRLSIL.